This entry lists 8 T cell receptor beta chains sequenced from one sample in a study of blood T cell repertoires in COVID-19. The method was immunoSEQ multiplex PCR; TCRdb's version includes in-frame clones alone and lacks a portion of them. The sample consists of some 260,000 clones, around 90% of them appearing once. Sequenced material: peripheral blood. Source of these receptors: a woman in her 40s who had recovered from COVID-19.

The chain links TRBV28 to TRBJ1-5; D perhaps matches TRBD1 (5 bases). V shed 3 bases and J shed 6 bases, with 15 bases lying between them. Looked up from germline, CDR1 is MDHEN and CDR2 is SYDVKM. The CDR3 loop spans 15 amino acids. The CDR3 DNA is TGTGCCAGCAGTTTCGGGGGGGTTTTGATTCAGCCCCAGCATTTT. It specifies CASSFGGVLIQPQHF.

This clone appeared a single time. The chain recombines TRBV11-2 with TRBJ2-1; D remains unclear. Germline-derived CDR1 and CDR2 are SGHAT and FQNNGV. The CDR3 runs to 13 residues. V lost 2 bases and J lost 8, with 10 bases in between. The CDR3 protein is CASSLWARDEQFF. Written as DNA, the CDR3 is TGTGCCAGCAGCTTATGGGCCCGCGATGAGCAGTTCTTC.

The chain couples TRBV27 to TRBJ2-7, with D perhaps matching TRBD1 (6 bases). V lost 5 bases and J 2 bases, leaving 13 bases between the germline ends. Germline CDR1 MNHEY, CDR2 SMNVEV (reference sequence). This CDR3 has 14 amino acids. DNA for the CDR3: TGTGCCAGCAGTCCCCCAGGGGCCACCTACGAGCAGTACGTC. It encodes CASSPPGATYEQYV.

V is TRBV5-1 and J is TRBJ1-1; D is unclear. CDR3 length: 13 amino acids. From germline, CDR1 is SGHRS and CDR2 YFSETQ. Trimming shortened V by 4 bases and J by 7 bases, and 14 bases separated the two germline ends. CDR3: CASSIPPRGEAFF. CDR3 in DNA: TGCGCCAGCAGCATCCCCCCACGGGGTGAAGCTTTCTTT.

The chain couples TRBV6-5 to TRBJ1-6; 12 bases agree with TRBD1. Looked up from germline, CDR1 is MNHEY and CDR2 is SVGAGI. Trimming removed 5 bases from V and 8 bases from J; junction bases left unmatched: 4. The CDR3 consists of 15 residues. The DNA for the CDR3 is TGTGCCAGCAGTCCCGGGGACAGGGGGCATTCACCCCTCCACTTT. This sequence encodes CASSPGDRGHSPLHF.

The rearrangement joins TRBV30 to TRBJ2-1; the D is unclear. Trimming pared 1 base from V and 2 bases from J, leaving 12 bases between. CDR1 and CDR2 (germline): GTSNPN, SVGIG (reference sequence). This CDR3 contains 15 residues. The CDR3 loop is CAWSGVAPTYNEQFF. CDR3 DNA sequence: TGTGCCTGGAGTGGGGTAGCCCCGACCTACAATGAGCAGTTCTTC.

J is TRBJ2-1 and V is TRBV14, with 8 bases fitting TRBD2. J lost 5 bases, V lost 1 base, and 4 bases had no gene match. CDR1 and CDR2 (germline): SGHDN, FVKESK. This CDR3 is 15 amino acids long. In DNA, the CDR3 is TGTGCCAGCAGCCAAGCGGGAGGGAGTGACAATGAGCAGTTCTTC. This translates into CASSQAGGSDNEQFF.

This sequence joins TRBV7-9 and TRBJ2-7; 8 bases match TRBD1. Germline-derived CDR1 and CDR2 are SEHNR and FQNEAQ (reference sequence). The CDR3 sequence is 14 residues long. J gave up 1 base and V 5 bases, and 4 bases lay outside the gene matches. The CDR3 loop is CASSPGTGSYEQYF. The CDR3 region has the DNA TGTGCCAGCAGCCCCGGGACAGGATCCTACGAGCAGTACTTC.